The clone carrying this TCR beta chain appeared a few times. Its antigen is still unknown. This sample is part of a study of T cells after yellow fever vaccination. Study in general: Low-cell-number fractions were prepared with SMART-Seq v4 Ultra Low Input.

Template switching by 5'RACE produced TCR cDNA, adding a universal primer site and UMIs. In TCRdb, the 5' RACE reads were re-called with MiXCR into one record per CDR3 protein. This sample has about 510,000 distinct CDR3 sequences, with around a fifth found just once. Overall study results and limits: Shared CD4/CD8 clonotypes were a small share, likely from convergent recombination. Contaminants from the bulk population, in the form of abundant clonotypes, could be found in FACS-sorted repertoires.

V lost 3 bases and J lost 1, with 9 bases in between. Germline assignment: CDR1 SGHVS and CDR2 FQNEAQ. The CDR3 length is 15 residues. The material was PBMCs, obtained roughly 20 days after the first yellow fever vaccination. This chain links TRBV7-8 with TRBJ2-2; D gene ambiguous. The origin of this receptor is a man aged 18 to 35 who received the YFV17D yellow fever vaccine. The CDR3, as DNA: TGTGCCAGCAGCTTCGCTCTAGGGAACACCGGGGAGCTGTTTTTT. As protein: CASSFALGNTGELFF. Full variable domain (missing parts from reference TRBV7-8 and TRBJ2-2): GAGVSQSPRYKVAKRGQDVALRCDPISGHVSLFWYQQALGQGPEFLTYFQNEAQLDKSGLPSDRFFAERPEGSVSTLKIQRTQQEDSAVYLCASSFALGNTGELFFGEGSRLTVL.